These 29 T cell receptor beta chains originate from one sample sequenced in a study of human T cells and chemical hapten exposure (dated by TCRdb to the early 2020s). The method was RACE. Sequencing instrument: NextSeq 500. TCRdb passed the public sequencing reads through fastp at Q25 and MiXCR, retaining productive beta sequences. Entries that share a CDR3 protein sequence are merged under the most common genes and DNA. This sample holds about 340,000 distinct CDR3 sequences; around 7% were observed only once. 8% to 9% of the sample comes from the top ten. The sample's time point label is to be understood as: patch test 1, 2 weeks after DPC sensitization. The treatment or condition tag for this specimen amounts to: therapeutic diphenylcyclopropenone sensitization with weekly scalp DPC. This material consisted of whole blood, taken in connection with sensitization to the hapten diphenylcyclopropenone (DPC). These receptors originate from a woman in her late teens or twenties with alopecia areata. Some clones in this sample may be carry-over from other donors' samples.

This chain uses TRBV16 with TRBJ2-7; tentatively, D is TRBD1 or TRBD2 (5 bases each). The CDR3 contains 13 residues. Trimming removed 4 bases from V and 4 bases from J, with 11 bases in between. Germline assignment: CDR1 KGHSY and CDR2 FQNENV. The CDR3 nucleotides are TGTGCCAGCAGCCCGTCGGGGCCGTACGAGCAGTACTTC. Translation gives CASSPSGPYEQYF.

At least ten counts were recorded for this clonotype. V is TRBV14 and J is TRBJ2-4; 12 nucleotides match TRBD1. CDR3 length: 16 residues. The trim removed 4 bases at V and 1 base at J, leaving 2 bases unmatched. Germline V gene data show CDR1 as SGHDN and CDR2 as FVKESK. The CDR3 DNA reads TGTGCCAGCAGCCGGGGACAGGGGGCGGCCAAAAACATTCAGTACTTC. Translated: CASSRGQGAAKNIQYF. Full variable domain (missing parts from reference TRBV14 and TRBJ2-4): EAGVTQFPSHSVIEKGQTVTLRCDPISGHDNLYWYRRVMGKEIKFLLHFVKESKQDESGMPNNRFLAERTGGTYSTLKVQPAELEDSGVYFCASSRGQGAAKNIQYFGAGTRLSVL.

The sample holds a few counts of this clonotype. The chain uses TRBV2 and TRBJ2-4; maybe TRBD1 (7 bases). Trimming shortened V by 3 bases and J by 8 bases, and 14 bases separated the two germline ends. The CDR3 length is 14 residues. The germline CDR1 and CDR2 sequences are SNHLY and FYNNEI. This chain's CDR3 is CASSEEGAIDIQYF. The CDR3 DNA reads TGTGCCAGCAGTGAGGAGGGGGCGATCGACATTCAGTACTTC.

This clonotype occurred many times. The chain is built from TRBV5-5 and TRBJ2-4; TRBD1 might be the D (5 bases). The V and J ends lost 1 base and 11 bases respectively, with 13 bases between them. The CDR3 loop spans 13 amino acids. Germline V CDR1 and CDR2: SGHKS, YYEKEE (reference sequence). CDR3 nucleotide sequence: TGTGCCAGCAGCTTGCAGGGCGAGACGGTTCAGTACTTC. It is translated as CASSLQGETVQYF.

This clonotype was seen many times. CDR3 in DNA: TGTGCCAGCAGCTTACCGCAACTAGATACGCAGTATTTT. Translation gives CASSLPQLDTQYF. The genes are TRBV7-2 and TRBJ2-3, with D uncertain. The CDR3 contains 13 residues. Per germline, CDR1 SGHTA and CDR2 FQGNSA. V lost 2 bases to trimming and J lost 5 bases, with 8 bases between them. Variable domain in full (rest from reference TRBV7-2 and TRBJ2-3): GAGVSQSPSNKVTEKGKDVELRCDPISGHTALYWYRQSLGQGLEFLIYFQGNSAPDKSGLPSDRFSAERTGGSVSTLTIQRTQQEDSAVYLCASSLPQLDTQYFGPGTRLTVL.

This rearrangement joins TRBV20-1 to TRBJ1-6, with no clear D. Germline values: CDR1 DFQATT, CDR2 SNEGSKA (reference sequence). V lost 3 bases and J 4 bases, leaving 16 bases between the germline ends. This CDR3 is built from 16 residues. CDR3 protein: CSARSWEELYNSPLHF. In DNA form, the CDR3 reads TGCAGTGCTAGGAGTTGGGAGGAACTGTATAATTCACCCCTCCACTTT.

This clonotype was seen at least ten times. The chain carries TRBV11-2 and TRBJ2-1, with 7 bases matching TRBD2. V was pared by 4 bases and J by 10 bases, with 10 bases of the junction left unmatched. Per germline, CDR1 SGHAT and CDR2 FQNNGV. The CDR3 covers 14 residues. In DNA form, the CDR3 reads TGTGCCAGCAGCTCGCTGAGGGAGGGCGGCGAGCAGTTCTTC. This encodes CASSSLREGGEQFF. The full variable domain, its missing parts supplied by reference TRBV11-2 and TRBJ2-1, is EAGVAQSPRYKIIEKRQSVAFWCNPISGHATLYWYQQILGQGPKLLIQFQNNGVVDDSQLPKDRFSAERLKGVDSTLKIQPAKLEDSAVYLCASSSLREGGEQFFGPGTRLTVL.

As concerns this clonotype: It may be a read error: a sequence one base away is much more abundant. The gene calls are TRBV11-3 and TRBJ2-1; D is undetermined. The CDR3 is 11 amino acids. Trimming pared 0 bases from V and 8 bases from J, leaving 2 bases between. Germline V gene data show CDR1 as SGHNT and CDR2 as YENEEA. The CDR3 bases are TGTGCCAGCAGCTTAGAGGATGAGCAGTTCTTC. Translating gives CASSLEDEQFF.

V usage is TRBV6-1 and J usage is TRBJ2-7; possible D gene TRBD1, 6 bases. V lost 3 bases, J lost 4 bases, and 16 bases lay in between. From germline, CDR1 is MNHNS and CDR2 SASEGT. This CDR3 has 15 residues. The CDR3 spells CASSDRDNGHYEQYF. The CDR3 DNA reads as TGTGCCAGCAGTGATCGGGACAACGGGCATTACGAGCAGTACTTC.

There are a few counts of this clonotype. This chain joins TRBV4-3 and TRBJ1-1, with 10 positions matching TRBD1. V shed 4 bases, J shed 1 base, and the junction held 6 bases outside the gene matches. CDR3 length equals 16 residues. In germline, CDR1 is LGHNA, CDR2 YSLEER. CDR3 loop: CASSRGTGAPNTEAFF. The CDR3 DNA follows: TGCGCCAGCAGCCGGGGGACAGGGGCCCCGAACACTGAAGCTTTCTTT.

The chain links TRBV29-1 to TRBJ1-1; D gene uncertain. Germline V gene data show CDR1 as SQVTM and CDR2 as ANQGSEA. V was trimmed by 7 bases and J by 0 bases, leaving 9 bases between them. The CDR3 spans 12 residues. Here the CDR3 reads CSASDLNTEAFF. CDR3 DNA sequence: TGCAGCGCTTCAGACCTGAACACTGAAGCTTTCTTT.

This chain links TRBV29-1 with TRBJ2-3; 7 nucleotides agree with TRBD1. This CDR3 has 13 amino acids. V was pared by 6 bases and J by 3 bases, with 6 bases of the junction left unmatched. Germline-derived CDR1 and CDR2 are SQVTM and ANQGSEA. Written as DNA, the CDR3 is TGCAGCGTCGACAGGGATCAAACAGATACGCAGTATTTT. Its protein product is CSVDRDQTDTQYF.

This clonotype came up a few times. The rearrangement joins TRBV13 to TRBJ2-3; perhaps TRBD2 as D (6 bases). The germline V and J ends were trimmed by 5 bases and 6 bases, with 15 bases remaining between them. In germline, CDR1 is PRHDT, CDR2 FYEKMQ (reference sequence). The CDR3 loop spans 14 amino acids. The CDR3 region has the DNA TGTGCCAGCAGCGAGGAGGGGCGGACGGATACGCAGTATTTT. It is translated as CASSEEGRTDTQYF.

This clonotype turned up a few times. V and J are TRBV20-1 and TRBJ2-6; a weak D match, TRBD1 (6 bases). Germline V gives CDR1 DFQATT, CDR2 SNEGSKA (reference sequence). Trimming stripped 5 bases from V and 2 bases from J, with 25 bases between. The length of the CDR3 is 19 residues. The CDR3 DNA reads as TGCAGTGCTCCAGTTACCGGGACATTTTCTCTTACTGGGGCCAACGTCCTGACTTTC. Its translation is CSAPVTGTFSLTGANVLTF.

This clonotype was detected many times. V gene TRBV9 combines with J gene TRBJ2-7; the D call may be TRBD1 or TRBD2 (5 bases each). The V gene lost 1 base and the J gene lost 7 bases, with 12 bases spanning the gap. CDR1 SGDLS and CDR2 YYNGEE come from the germline V gene. CDR3 length: 13 amino acids. Here the CDR3 reads CASSVSGTGEQYF. CDR3 nucleotide sequence: TGTGCCAGCAGCGTATCCGGGACGGGGGAGCAGTACTTC.

Only a few counts were recorded for this clonotype. The chain recombines TRBV10-3 with TRBJ2-3; no firm D call. The CDR3 spans 14 residues. The germline V gene encodes CDR1 ENHRY and CDR2 SYGVKD. Trimming removed 0 bases from V and 6 bases from J, with 10 bases in between. The CDR3 loop reads CAISESVGSDTQYF. DNA of the CDR3: TGTGCCATCAGTGAGTCGGTAGGATCGGATACGCAGTATTTT.

This chain links TRBV4-3 with TRBJ2-4; 7 nucleotides align to TRBD2. Trimming took 1 base from V and 5 from J; bases not matched to a gene: 11. The CDR3 has 17 residues. Germline CDR1 reads LGHNA; CDR2 reads YSLEER. The DNA for the CDR3 is TGCGCCAGCAGCCAAGTCGGTTTGGGGGAGGGCCAAAACATTCAGTACTTC. Residues: CASSQVGLGEGQNIQYF.

The chain uses TRBV7-2 and TRBJ1-1; the D gene is possibly TRBD1 (6 bases). CDR1 is SGHTA, CDR2 FQGNSA, per germline. This CDR3 has 15 amino acids. Trimming shortened V by 1 base and J by 13 bases, and 22 bases separated the two germline ends. Here the CDR3 DNA reads TGTGCCAGCAGCTTAGGTCTTAATACAGGGAAAATTGATTTCTTT. It codes for CASSLGLNTGKIDFF.

The V gene is TRBV5-6, the J gene TRBJ1-2; D is ambiguous. The V and J ends lost 0 bases and 2 bases respectively, with 8 bases between them. Germline-derived CDR1 and CDR2 are SGHDT and YYEEEE. This CDR3 comprises 14 residues. CDR3 protein: CASSLDLSNYGYTF. CDR3 DNA: TGTGCCAGCAGCTTGGATCTCAGCAACTATGGCTACACCTTC.

The chain links TRBV6-6 to TRBJ1-4, with D maybe TRBD1 (5 bases). CDR3 length: 14 amino acids. CDR1 is MNHNY, CDR2 SVGAGI, per germline (reference sequence). The V end was cut by 6 bases, the J end by 4 bases, with 12 bases between. The CDR3: CASRQPGHNEKLFF. The CDR3 DNA reads as TGTGCCAGCAGACAACCAGGACATAATGAAAAACTGTTTTTT.

A few counts support this clonotype. The gene calls are TRBV15 and TRBJ1-1; 7 bases map to TRBD1. Germline V gives CDR1 LNHNV, CDR2 YYDKDF (reference sequence). This CDR3 is built from 15 residues. Trimming cost V 5 bases and J 6 bases; bases outside gene matches: 12. The CDR3 DNA reads as TGTGCCACCAGCGTCTCCACAGGGGACAGTGCTGAAGCTTTCTTT. Its translation: CATSVSTGDSAEAFF.

This clonotype was seen only a few times. CDR3 protein: CASSLAPGIDGYTF. The CDR3 DNA reads as TGTGCCAGCAGCTTAGCGCCCGGGATAGATGGCTACACCTTC. This rearrangement joins TRBV7-2 to TRBJ1-2, with no clear D. Trimming left V 0 bases short and J 6 bases short, with 11 bases between. CDR1 SGHTA and CDR2 FQGNSA come from the germline V gene. This CDR3 has 14 residues.

This clonotype was recorded at least ten times. V usage is TRBV7-2 and J usage is TRBJ2-1; TRBD2 might be the D (7 bases). With 5 bases removed from V and 7 bases from J, the gap between germline ends came to 21 bases. The CDR3 covers 16 residues. Looked up from germline, CDR1 is SGHTA and CDR2 is FQGNSA. CDR3 DNA sequence: TGTGCCAGCAGCCCCAAGTCGGGGGCGCGGGGGAATGAGCAGTTCTTC. This codes for CASSPKSGARGNEQFF.

This clonotype was detected ten times or more. This chain links TRBV6-1 with TRBJ2-3; TRBD2 agrees at 16 bases. Losses at the gene ends were 6 bases for V and 4 bases for J; bases not matched to a gene: 4. In germline, CDR1 is MNHNS, CDR2 SASEGT. The CDR3 length is 16 residues. The chain's CDR3 is CASRTGLAGGPDTQYF. The CDR3 bases are TGTGCCAGCAGGACGGGACTAGCGGGGGGGCCAGATACGCAGTATTTT.

This clonotype was recorded a few times. The rearrangement links TRBV25-1 to TRBJ2-7, with 7 bases identical to TRBD1. The germline V gene encodes CDR1 MGHDK and CDR2 SYGVNS. With 2 bases clipped from V and 3 bases from J, the junction kept 7 bases outside the gene matches. The CDR3 is 15 amino acids. The CDR3 DNA reads TGTGCCAGCAGTGAAATCGCACAGGGGTTCTACGAGCAGTACTTC. It translates to CASSEIAQGFYEQYF.

The sample holds many counts of this clonotype. The rearrangement links TRBV10-3 to TRBJ2-7, with 8 bases that match TRBD1. V lost 6 bases, J lost 3 bases, and 7 bases stayed unmatched. This CDR3 has 14 residues. Germline V gene lookup returns CDR1 ENHRY and CDR2 SYGVKD. The CDR3 DNA reads as TGTGCCATCAGGCCGACAGGGGTAGGCTACGAGCAGTACTTC. Amino acids: CAIRPTGVGYEQYF.

The chain combines TRBV5-1 with TRBJ1-2; D is perhaps TRBD1 (5 bases). Germline CDR1 reads SGHRS; CDR2 reads YFSETQ. Trimming took 4 bases from V and 0 from J, leaving 10 bases between them. The CDR3 covers 14 residues. CDR3 region: CASSQDTANYGYTF. For the CDR3, the DNA is TGCGCCAGCAGCCAGGACACAGCTAACTATGGCTACACCTTC.

This clonotype has at least ten counts. The chain has TRBV5-1 and TRBJ2-7; a possible D gene is TRBD2 (5 bases). This CDR3 spans 14 amino acids. Trimming pared 0 bases from V and 2 bases from J, leaving 9 bases between. Germline-derived CDR1 and CDR2 are SGHRS and YFSETQ. CDR3: CASSLDPGTYEQYF. Written as DNA, the CDR3 is TGCGCCAGCAGCTTGGATCCGGGGACCTACGAGCAGTACTTC.

This clonotype was counted only a few times. The genes are TRBV27 and TRBJ2-6; no definite D call. Germline V gene lookup returns CDR1 MNHEY and CDR2 SMNVEV (reference sequence). Trimming cost V 6 bases and J 0 bases, with 15 bases left between them. The CDR3 loop spans 17 amino acids. CDR3 residues: CASRRAGTSSGANVLTF. CDR3 DNA sequence: TGTGCCAGCAGGCGCGCCGGCACTTCCTCTGGGGCCAACGTCCTGACTTTC.